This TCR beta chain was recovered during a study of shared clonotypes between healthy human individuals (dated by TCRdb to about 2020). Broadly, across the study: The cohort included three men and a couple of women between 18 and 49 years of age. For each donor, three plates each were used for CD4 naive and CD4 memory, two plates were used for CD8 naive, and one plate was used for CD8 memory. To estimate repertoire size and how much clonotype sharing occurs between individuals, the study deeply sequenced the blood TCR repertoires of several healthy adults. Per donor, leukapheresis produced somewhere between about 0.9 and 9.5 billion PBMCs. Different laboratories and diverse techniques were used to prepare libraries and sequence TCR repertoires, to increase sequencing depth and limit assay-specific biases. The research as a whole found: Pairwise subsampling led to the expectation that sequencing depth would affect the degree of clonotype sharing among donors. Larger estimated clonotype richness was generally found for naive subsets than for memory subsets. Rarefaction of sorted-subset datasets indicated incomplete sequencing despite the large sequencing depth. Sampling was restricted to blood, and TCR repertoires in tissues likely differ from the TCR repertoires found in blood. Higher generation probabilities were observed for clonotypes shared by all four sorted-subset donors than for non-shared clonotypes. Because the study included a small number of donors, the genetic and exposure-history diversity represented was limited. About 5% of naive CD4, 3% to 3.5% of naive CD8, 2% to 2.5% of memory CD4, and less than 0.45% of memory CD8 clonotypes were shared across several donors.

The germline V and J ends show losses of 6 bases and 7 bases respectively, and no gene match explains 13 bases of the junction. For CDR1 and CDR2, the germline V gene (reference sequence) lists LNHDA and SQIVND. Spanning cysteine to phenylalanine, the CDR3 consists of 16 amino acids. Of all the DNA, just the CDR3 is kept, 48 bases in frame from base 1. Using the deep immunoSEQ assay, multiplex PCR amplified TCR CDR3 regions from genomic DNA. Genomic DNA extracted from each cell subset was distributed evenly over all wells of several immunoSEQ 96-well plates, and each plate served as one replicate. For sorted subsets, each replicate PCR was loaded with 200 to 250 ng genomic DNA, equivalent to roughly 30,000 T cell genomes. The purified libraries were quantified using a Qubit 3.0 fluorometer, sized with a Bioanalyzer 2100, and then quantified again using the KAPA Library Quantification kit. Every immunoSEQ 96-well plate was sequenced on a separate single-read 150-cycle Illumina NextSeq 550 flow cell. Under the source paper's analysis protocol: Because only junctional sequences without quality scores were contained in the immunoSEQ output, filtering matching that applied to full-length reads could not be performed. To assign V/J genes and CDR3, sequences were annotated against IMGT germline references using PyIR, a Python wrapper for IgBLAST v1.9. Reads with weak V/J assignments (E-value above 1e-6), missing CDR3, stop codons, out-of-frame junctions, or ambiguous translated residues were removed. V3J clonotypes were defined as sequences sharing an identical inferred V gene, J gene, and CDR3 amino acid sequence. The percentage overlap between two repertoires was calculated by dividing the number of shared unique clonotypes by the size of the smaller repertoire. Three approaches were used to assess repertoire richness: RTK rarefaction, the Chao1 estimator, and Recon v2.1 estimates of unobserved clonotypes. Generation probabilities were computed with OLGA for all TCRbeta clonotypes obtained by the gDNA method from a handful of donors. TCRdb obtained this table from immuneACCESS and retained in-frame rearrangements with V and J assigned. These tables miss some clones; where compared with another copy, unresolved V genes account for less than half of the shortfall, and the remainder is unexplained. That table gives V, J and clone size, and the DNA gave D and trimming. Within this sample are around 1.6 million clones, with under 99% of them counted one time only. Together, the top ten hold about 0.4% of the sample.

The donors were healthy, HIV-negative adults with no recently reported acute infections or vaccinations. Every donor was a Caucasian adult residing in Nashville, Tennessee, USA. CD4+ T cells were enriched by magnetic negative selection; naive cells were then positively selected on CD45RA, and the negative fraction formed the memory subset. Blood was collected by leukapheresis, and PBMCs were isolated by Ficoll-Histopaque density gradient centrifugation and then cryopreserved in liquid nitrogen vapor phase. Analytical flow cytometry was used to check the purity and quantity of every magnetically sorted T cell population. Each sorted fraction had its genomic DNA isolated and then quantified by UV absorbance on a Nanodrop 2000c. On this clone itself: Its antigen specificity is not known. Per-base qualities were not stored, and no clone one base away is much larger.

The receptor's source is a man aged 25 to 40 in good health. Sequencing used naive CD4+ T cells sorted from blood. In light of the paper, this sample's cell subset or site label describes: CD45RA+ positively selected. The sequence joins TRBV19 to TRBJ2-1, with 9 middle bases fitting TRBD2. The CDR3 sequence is CASRTTIAGVGNEQFF. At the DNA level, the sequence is TGTGCCAGTAGGACGACCATAGCGGGGGTGGGTAATGAGCAGTTCTTC.